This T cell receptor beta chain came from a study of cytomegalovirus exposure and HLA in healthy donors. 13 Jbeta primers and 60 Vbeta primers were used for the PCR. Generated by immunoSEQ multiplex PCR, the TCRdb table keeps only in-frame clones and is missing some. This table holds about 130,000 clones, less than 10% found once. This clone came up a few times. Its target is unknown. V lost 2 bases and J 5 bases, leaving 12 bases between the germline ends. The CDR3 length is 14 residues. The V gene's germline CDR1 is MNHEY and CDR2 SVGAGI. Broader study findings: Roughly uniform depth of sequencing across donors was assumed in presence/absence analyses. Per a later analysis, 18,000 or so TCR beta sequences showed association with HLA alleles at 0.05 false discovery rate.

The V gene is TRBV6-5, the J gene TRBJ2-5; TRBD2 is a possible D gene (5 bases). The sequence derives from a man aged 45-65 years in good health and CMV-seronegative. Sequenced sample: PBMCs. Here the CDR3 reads CASSYVRDRETQYF. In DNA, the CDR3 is TGTGCCAGCAGTTACGTACGGGATAGGGAGACCCAGTACTTC.